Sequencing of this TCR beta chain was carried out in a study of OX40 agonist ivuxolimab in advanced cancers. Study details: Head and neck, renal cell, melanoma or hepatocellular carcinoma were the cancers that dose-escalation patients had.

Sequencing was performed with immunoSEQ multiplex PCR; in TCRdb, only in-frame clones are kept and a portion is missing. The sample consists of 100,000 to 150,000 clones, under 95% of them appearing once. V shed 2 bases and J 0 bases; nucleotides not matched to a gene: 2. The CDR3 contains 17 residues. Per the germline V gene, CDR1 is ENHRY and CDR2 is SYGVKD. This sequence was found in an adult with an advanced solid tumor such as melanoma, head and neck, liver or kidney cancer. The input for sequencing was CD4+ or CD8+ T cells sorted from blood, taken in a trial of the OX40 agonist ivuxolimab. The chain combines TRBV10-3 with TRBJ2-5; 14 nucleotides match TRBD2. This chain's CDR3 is CAISEPTSGRDQETQYF. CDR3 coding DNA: TGTGCCATCAGTGAGCCGACTAGCGGGAGGGACCAAGAGACCCAGTACTTC.